Below, one T cell receptor beta chain is given with its context. These data originate in a study of T cell responses to AZD1222 COVID-19 vaccine. Sequencing was performed with immunoSEQ multiplex PCR; in TCRdb, only in-frame clones are kept and a portion is missing. The sample contains over 60,000 clones, around 86% of which appear only once. The sample was peripheral blood, taken on day 0 of AZD1222 vaccination. This TCR was sampled from an adult in good health.

This CDR3 reads CASSNLVPDAYGYTF. The CDR3 DNA follows: TGTGCCAGCAGCAACCTGGTCCCCGATGCCTATGGCTACACCTTC. The chain is built from TRBV7-2 and TRBJ1-2; D is unresolved. Trimming cost V 5 bases and J 4 bases, with 17 bases left between them. CDR1 and CDR2 (germline): SGHTA, FQGNSA. The CDR3 is made up of 15 amino acids.